This TCR beta chain was identified in a study of glioma-infiltrating T cells after dendritic cell vaccination. Before vaccination, two weeks after the third vaccination, and at progression, PBMC were collected. This clone appeared a single time. Input was approximately 1.8 ug genomic DNA, or all available if less. Sequencing used immunoSEQ multiplex PCR; TCRdb keeps in-frame clones, though not all of them. The data contain 65,000 to 90,000 clones, about 80% of them seen just once; the ten biggest clones take up around 2.3%. The CDR3 is 15 amino acids. Germline lookup yields CDR1 SGHRS and CDR2 YFSETQ. V gave up 3 bases and J gave up 5 bases; unmatched junction bases: 8.

Sequenced material: blood, taken before dendritic cell vaccination. This sequence originates from a human donor with glioblastoma. The gene calls are TRBV5-1 and TRBJ1-1; 9 nucleotides line up with TRBD1. The chain's CDR3 is CASSSKTTGGTEAFF. CDR3 coding DNA: TGCGCCAGCAGCTCAAAGACGACAGGGGGTACTGAAGCTTTCTTT.